This is a list of T cell receptor beta chains from one sample in a study of type 1 regulatory T cells. Their target antigens are unknown. TCRdb redid the calling of the reads with MiXCR, one entry per CDR3 protein. The sample lists more than 50,000 distinct CDR3 sequences, over 50% occurring once. Sequencing used cultured non-Tr1 T cells, either the whole culture or a sorted T cell fraction (not recorded which). The receptor set was obtained from a human donor in good health. Each CDR3 is given with its conserved first and last residue. D genes are given only for firm matches. Some rows mark clone size as missing; the rest say once, few, many or name a class of expanded clone.

>NA|TRBJ2-1|TRBV2|TRBD2
CASVRGGDYNEQFF
TGTGCCAGCGTCCGGGGAGGGGACTACAATGAGCAGTTCTTC
>few|TRBJ2-7|TRBV5-5|NA
CASSYPTRSYEQYF
TGTGCCAGCAGTTACCCGACTCGCTCCTACGAGCAGTACTTC
>few|TRBJ2-7|TRBV10-3|TRBD2
CAISESIGREPSHEQYF
TGTGCCATCAGTGAGTCGATTGGGCGGGAGCCATCCCACGAGCAGTACTTC
>once|TRBJ2-2|TRBV3-1|NA
CASSQAGAANTGELFF
TGTGCCAGCAGCCAAGCGGGGGCAGCGAACACCGGGGAGCTGTTTTTT
>NA|TRBJ2-2|TRBV29-1|TRBD1
CSVGGTGGQASNTGELFF
TGCAGCGTGGGAGGGACAGGGGGCCAGGCCTCGAACACCGGGGAGCTGTTTTTT
>few|TRBJ2-6|TRBV4-1|NA
CASSLGVRGSREGANVLTF
TGCGCCAGCAGCCTAGGAGTGAGAGGGTCCCGGGAAGGGGCCAACGTCCTGACTTTC
>NA|TRBJ2-3|TRBV2|NA
CASSETISPDTQYF
TGTGCCAGCAGTGAAACCATTTCGCCGGATACGCAGTATTTT
>NA|TRBJ1-1|TRBV4-1|NA
CASSPDEARGGAFF
TGCGCCAGCAGCCCTGACGAGGCCCGCGGGGGAGCTTTCTTT
>NA|TRBJ2-1|TRBV6-2/TRBV6-3|TRBD2
CASTQGLAGGNEQFF
TGTGCCAGCACCCAGGGATTAGCGGGAGGCAATGAGCAGTTCTTC
>NA|TRBJ2-1|TRBV7-2|NA
CASSLLAQWGEQFF
TGTGCCAGCAGCTTATTAGCCCAGTGGGGGGAGCAGTTCTTC
>NA|TRBJ2-5|TRBV5-1|NA
CASSFQDQETQYF
TGCGCCAGCAGCTTCCAGGACCAAGAGACCCAGTACTTC
>NA|TRBJ1-4|TRBV12-3/TRBV12-4|NA
CASSFVGQQEKLFF
TGTGCCAGCAGTTTCGTAGGGCAGCAAGAAAAACTGTTTTTT
>few|TRBJ2-3|TRBV6-1|TRBD2
CASSRSPGLQTDTQYF
TGTGCCAGCAGCCGATCACCGGGACTACAAACAGATACGCAGTATTTT
>medium-sized|TRBJ2-1|TRBV24-1|NA
CATSDPAGSSYNEQFF
TGTGCCACCAGTGATCCTGCGGGGAGCTCCTACAATGAGCAGTTCTTC
>NA|TRBJ2-1|TRBV20-1|NA
CSPRGDSYNEQFF
TGCAGTCCGAGGGGGGACTCTTACAATGAGCAGTTCTTC
>NA|TRBJ1-2|TRBV4-3|TRBD1
CASSHPGTGNYGYTF
TGCGCCAGCAGCCATCCGGGGACAGGGAACTATGGCTACACCTTC
>NA|TRBJ2-1|TRBV14|NA
CASSQGLGEFYNEQFF
TGTGCCAGCAGCCAAGGGTTGGGGGAGTTCTACAATGAGCAGTTCTTC
>NA|TRBJ1-1|TRBV7-6|NA
CASSTGPGNTEAFF
TGTGCCAGCAGCACCGGGCCAGGGAACACTGAAGCTTTCTTT
>NA|TRBJ2-5|TRBV6-1|TRBD2
CASSGRVGAGVGETQYF
TGTGCCAGCAGCGGTAGGGTTGGGGCGGGAGTTGGCGAGACCCAGTACTTC
>NA|TRBJ2-7|TRBV28|NA
CASTTPAVSYEQYF
TGTGCCAGCACCACTCCGGCAGTCTCCTACGAGCAGTACTTC
>NA|TRBJ2-4|TRBV5-1|TRBD1
CASSLLQGPRAKNIQYF
TGCGCCAGCAGCTTGTTACAGGGGCCGAGAGCCAAAAACATTCAGTACTTC
>NA|TRBJ2-7|TRBV18|NA
CASSPYPNSYEQYF
TGTGCCAGCTCACCATACCCGAATTCCTACGAGCAGTACTTC
>few|TRBJ2-3|TRBV11-2|NA
CASSHLLDTQYF
TGTGCCAGCAGCCATTTACTGGATACGCAGTATTTT
>NA|TRBJ1-6|TRBV15|NA
CATSRASSYNSPLHF
TGTGCCACCAGCAGAGCAAGCTCCTATAATTCACCCCTCCACTTT
>NA|TRBJ2-3|TRBV10-3|NA
CAISRQGTSTDTQYF
TGTGCCATCAGTCGGCAGGGGACGAGCACAGATACGCAGTATTTT
>NA|TRBJ2-3|TRBV10-3|NA
CATQSTDTQYF
TGTGCCACGCAGTCCACAGATACGCAGTATTTT
>once|TRBJ2-1|TRBV7-2|NA
CASEKGASIYNEQFF
TGTGCCAGCGAGAAGGGCGCTAGTATCTACAATGAGCAGTTCTTC
>NA|TRBJ1-1|TRBV20-1|NA
CSARPDSEVAEAFF
TGCAGTGCTAGACCTGACAGTGAGGTCGCTGAAGCTTTCTTT
>many|TRBJ2-3|TRBV10-3|NA
CAISDPLNRRNTDTQYF
TGTGCCATCAGTGACCCGTTGAACAGGAGGAACACAGATACGCAGTATTTT
>NA|TRBJ2-1|TRBV18|NA
CASSPLKGTGADNEQFF
TGTGCCAGCTCACCGCTCAAGGGAACCGGGGCGGACAATGAGCAGTTCTTC
>NA|TRBJ2-2|TRBV7-6|TRBD2
CASSLALAGTGELFF
TGTGCCAGCAGCTTAGCTCTAGCGGGCACCGGGGAGCTGTTTTTT
>once|TRBJ2-4|TRBV9|NA
CASSGVGAKNIQYF
TGTGCCAGCAGCGGCGTGGGAGCCAAAAACATTCAGTACTTC
>NA|TRBJ1-2|TRBV24-1|NA
CATSDHRVGYTF
TGTGCCACCAGTGACCACAGGGTCGGCTACACCTTC
>NA|TRBJ1-6|TRBV27|TRBD1
CASSPGQGANSPLHF
TGTGCCAGCAGTCCCGGACAGGGCGCGAATTCACCCCTCCACTTT
>NA|TRBJ2-5|TRBV24-1|NA
CATSEDIAGQETQYF
TGTGCCACCAGTGAAGATATAGCGGGACAGGAGACCCAGTACTTC
>once|TRBJ1-1|TRBV7-3|NA
CASSLQGNTEAFF
TGTGCCAGCAGCCTTCAGGGGAACACTGAAGCTTTCTTT
>NA|TRBJ2-5|TRBV3-1|NA
CASSQDGSRETQYF
TGTGCCAGCAGCCAAGATGGGAGCCGGGAGACCCAGTACTTC
>NA|TRBJ1-1|TRBV6-2/TRBV6-3|NA
CASSQTGLNTEAFF
TGTGCCAGCAGCCAGACAGGTTTGAACACTGAAGCTTTCTTT
>NA|TRBJ2-1|TRBV4-2|TRBD1
CASSQIRISGQGRNEQFF
TGTGCCAGCAGCCAAATTCGTATTTCGGGACAGGGGAGGAATGAGCAGTTCTTC
>NA|TRBJ2-2|TRBV24-1|TRBD2
CATSVLADANTGELFF
TGTGCCACCAGTGTACTAGCGGACGCGAACACCGGGGAGCTGTTTTTT
>NA|TRBJ2-1|TRBV7-3|NA
CASSPGTKHNEQFF
TGTGCCAGCAGCCCAGGGACCAAACACAATGAGCAGTTCTTC
>NA|TRBJ2-1|TRBV5-1|NA
CASSLGGGTQLFRNEQFF
TGCGCCAGCAGCTTGGGCGGCGGGACGCAGCTGTTCAGAAATGAGCAGTTCTTC
>NA|TRBJ2-4|TRBV10-3|NA
CAISESGRGNIQYF
TGTGCCATCAGTGAGTCAGGCAGGGGAAACATTCAGTACTTC
>medium-sized|TRBJ2-2|TRBV7-2|NA
CASSVDTGELFF
TGTGCCAGCAGCGTTGACACCGGGGAGCTGTTTTTT
>once|TRBJ2-2|TRBV7-2|NA
CASSPRTYTGELFF
TGTGCCAGCAGCCCTAGAACTTACACCGGGGAGCTGTTTTTT
>few|TRBJ1-1|TRBV29-1|NA
CSVANPRDTEAFF
TGCAGCGTTGCCAACCCGAGAGACACTGAAGCTTTCTTT
>NA|TRBJ2-6|TRBV19|TRBD1
CASSFWTGGSGANVLTF
TGTGCCAGTAGTTTCTGGACAGGAGGCTCTGGGGCCAACGTCCTGACTTTC
>NA|TRBJ2-5|TRBV5-1|NA
CASRFGDRYQETQYF
TGCGCCAGCAGATTTGGCGACAGGTACCAAGAGACCCAGTACTTC
>NA|TRBJ2-3|TRBV11-2|NA
CASSFTAGLSTDTQYF
TGTGCCAGCAGCTTCACGGCGGGACTTAGCACAGATACGCAGTATTTT
>NA|TRBJ2-7|TRBV7-2|TRBD2
CASSFAGLSELHF
TGTGCCAGCAGCTTTGCGGGACTATCGGAATTGCACTTC
>NA|TRBJ1-6|TRBV20-1|TRBD1
CSAGKGAQNSPLHF
TGCAGTGCCGGGAAGGGGGCGCAGAATTCACCCCTCCACTTT